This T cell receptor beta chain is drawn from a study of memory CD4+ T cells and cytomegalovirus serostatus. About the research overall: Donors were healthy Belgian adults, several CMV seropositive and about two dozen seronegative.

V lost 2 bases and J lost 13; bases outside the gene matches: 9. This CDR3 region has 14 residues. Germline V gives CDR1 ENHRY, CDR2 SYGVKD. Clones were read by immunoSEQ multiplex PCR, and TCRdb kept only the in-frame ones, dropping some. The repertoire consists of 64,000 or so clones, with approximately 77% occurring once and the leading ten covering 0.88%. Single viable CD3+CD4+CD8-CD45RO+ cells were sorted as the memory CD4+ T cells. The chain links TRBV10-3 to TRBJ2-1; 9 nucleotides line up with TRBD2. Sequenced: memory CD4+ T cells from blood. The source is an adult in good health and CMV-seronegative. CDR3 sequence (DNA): TGTGCCATCAGTGAGATAGCTAGCGGGGACTTACAGTTCTTC. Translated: CAISEIASGDLQFF.